This is a list of T cell receptor beta chains from one sample in a study of identical twins. TCRdb reanalysed the 5' RACE reads using MiXCR and keeps one entry per CDR3 protein. The top ten clones hold 0.25% to 0.3% of a sample with 1.5 million to 2 million distinct CDR3 sequences, about 32% of them seen once. What was sequenced was cord blood. All receptors derive from a newborn girl in good health. CDR3s include the opening cysteine and the closing phenylalanine or tryptophan. A D gene is named only where the DNA matches it firmly.

cdr3_aa: CASGGIFGEQFF
v_call: TRBV12-3/TRBV12-4
d_call: -

cdr3_aa: CSASESGVSYNEQFF
v_call: TRBV20-1
d_call: TRBD2

cdr3_aa: CASSDTAGYNSPLHF
v_call: TRBV25-1
d_call: -

cdr3_aa: CSARRSGRLYNEQFF
v_call: TRBV20-1
d_call: -

cdr3_aa: CSVNAGQAATNEQFF
v_call: TRBV29-1
d_call: -

cdr3_aa: CSAPAPGQGNKNIQYF
v_call: TRBV20-1
d_call: TRBD1

cdr3_aa: CASRLVPNTEAFF
v_call: TRBV27
d_call: -

cdr3_aa: CATSAGEGYTF
v_call: TRBV24-1
d_call: -

cdr3_aa: CASSRPEYNEQYF
v_call: TRBV13
d_call: -

cdr3_aa: CASRPAGLNTEAFF
v_call: TRBV5-1
d_call: -

cdr3_aa: CASTASGRSEQYF
v_call: TRBV6-1
d_call: TRBD2

cdr3_aa: CASSLGSGGRNVLTF
v_call: TRBV28
d_call: TRBD1

cdr3_aa: CAIRTTSGDTDTQYF
v_call: TRBV10-3
d_call: TRBD2

cdr3_aa: CASGTSGGASYNEQFF
v_call: TRBV2
d_call: TRBD2

cdr3_aa: CASIPGGSLLGANVLTF
v_call: TRBV6-1
d_call: TRBD2

cdr3_aa: CASRPTGAPREKLFF
v_call: TRBV27
d_call: TRBD1

cdr3_aa: CASNSMGRNEQFF
v_call: TRBV12-3/TRBV12-4
d_call: -

cdr3_aa: CASSLSEVSRETQYF
v_call: TRBV27
d_call: -

cdr3_aa: CSVQVGSGGTDTQYF
v_call: TRBV29-1
d_call: TRBD2

cdr3_aa: CASSLEGKGPDTQYF
v_call: TRBV5-1
d_call: -

cdr3_aa: CASTPLRQGSYGYTF
v_call: TRBV6-5
d_call: TRBD1

cdr3_aa: CASSFGRGPGQPQHF
v_call: TRBV27
d_call: TRBD1

cdr3_aa: CSVAGTDSSTDTQYF
v_call: TRBV29-1
d_call: TRBD1

cdr3_aa: CASSPTSGFYEQYF
v_call: TRBV12-3/TRBV12-4
d_call: TRBD2

cdr3_aa: CASSHGTSGSDEQYF
v_call: TRBV3-1
d_call: TRBD2

cdr3_aa: CASSNSGRAWTGELFF
v_call: TRBV6-6
d_call: TRBD2

cdr3_aa: CASSLIAGGFNEQYF
v_call: TRBV5-1
d_call: TRBD2

cdr3_aa: CASSFTDRGSGYTF
v_call: TRBV7-2
d_call: TRBD1

cdr3_aa: CASSPEGQSETQYF
v_call: TRBV27
d_call: TRBD1

cdr3_aa: CASSFSPGNGYTF
v_call: TRBV12-1
d_call: -

cdr3_aa: CASSPSMATEAFF
v_call: TRBV6-1
d_call: -

cdr3_aa: CASGTPGSPLHF
v_call: TRBV12-5
d_call: -

cdr3_aa: CASKLEQGAYETQYF
v_call: TRBV2
d_call: TRBD1

cdr3_aa: CSVDGTGSNQPQHF
v_call: TRBV20-1
d_call: TRBD1

cdr3_aa: CASNGDYEHYF
v_call: TRBV2
d_call: -

cdr3_aa: CASSPLRGPYNEQFF
v_call: TRBV9
d_call: -

cdr3_aa: CASSFVAFQETQYF
v_call: TRBV7-2
d_call: -

cdr3_aa: CASSLSGGALETQYF
v_call: TRBV7-8
d_call: TRBD2

cdr3_aa: CASSQDSGWGNTEAFF
v_call: TRBV3-1
d_call: -

cdr3_aa: CASSGGPGGGNQPQHF
v_call: TRBV25-1
d_call: -

cdr3_aa: CASSTSQGARTEAFF
v_call: TRBV5-1
d_call: TRBD1

cdr3_aa: CASKGSGGALEQYF
v_call: TRBV10-2
d_call: TRBD2

cdr3_aa: CASSLGTPMNIQYF
v_call: TRBV7-2
d_call: -

cdr3_aa: CSVGGRDSYEQYF
v_call: TRBV29-1
d_call: -

cdr3_aa: CASSFRSTATYGYITF
v_call: TRBV27
d_call: -

cdr3_aa: CASSSPGQTVHEQYF
v_call: TRBV6-2/TRBV6-3
d_call: -

cdr3_aa: CASSSRGDGNQPQHF
v_call: TRBV5-1
d_call: -

cdr3_aa: CASSLRVQNTEAFF
v_call: TRBV7-2
d_call: -

cdr3_aa: CASKEDRITYELYF
v_call: TRBV28
d_call: TRBD1

cdr3_aa: CSATSGGPTYEQYF
v_call: TRBV20-1
d_call: TRBD2

cdr3_aa: CSVEGLSEAFF
v_call: TRBV29-1
d_call: -

cdr3_aa: CASSLSGTGLGSPLHF
v_call: TRBV27
d_call: TRBD1